This T cell receptor beta chain was obtained from a study of vaccination effects on CD4 cells after COVID-19. V was cut by 0 bases and J by 7 bases, with 8 bases left in between. The CDR3 runs 14 residues. Germline lookup yields CDR1 SGDLS and CDR2 YYNGEE. ViraFEST used viral peptide pools to expand antigen-specific CD4+ T cells before sequencing. Upon completion of about 10 days in culture, CD4+ T cells were isolated. Each participant was given two doses of one vaccine (BNT162b2 or mRNA-1273). A note on this clone: Its antigen is currently unknown.

General study results and limits: Healthy vaccine recipients' vaccine-induced clones were almost all SARS-CoV-2 mono-reactive. Clones induced by infection and by vaccine showed marked clonal contraction late after vaccination.

TCRdb keeps only in-frame clones here, not all; method: immunoSEQ multiplex PCR. This sample has fewer than 85,000 clones; under 85% occur once, and the top ten carry approximately 0.9%. The chain uses TRBV9 and TRBJ1-6, with D perhaps TRBD1 (5 bases). The receptor was derived from a human donor who received a COVID-19 vaccine. The specimen was CD4+ T cells from PBMCs cultured with HCoV-OC43 spike peptides, collected after COVID-19 vaccination. The subset is: HCoV-OC43 spike overlapping peptide pool stimulation. CDR3 DNA: TGTGCCAGCAGCGTAGCGGGGGAGAATTCACCCCTCCACTTT. Translating gives CASSVAGENSPLHF.